The rows below give T cell receptor beta chains drawn from one sample of a study of tumor-infiltrating lymphocytes in primary liver carcinoma. Using its own MiXCR run on the multiplex PCR reads, TCRdb lists one record per CDR3 protein. There are fewer than 350,000 distinct CDR3 sequences in the sample; approximately 60% occur only once, and roughly 9% lies in the top ten. Sequenced material: peripheral blood. These receptors originate from a man between 40 and 49 years old with primary liver carcinoma and hepatitis B virus infection. The CDR3 runs from the conserved cysteine through the conserved F or W. Each record gives: D gene, J gene, V gene, clone size, CDR3 DNA, CDR3 protein. The D gene is left open where the match is weak. The size field is filled for only some rows; it gives once, few, many or a size class.

>TRBD1|TRBJ1-2|TRBV7-3|.
TGTGCCAGCAGCTCCGGGACAGGGGGCGCGATTTCTGGCTACACCTTC
CASSSGTGGAISGYTF
>.|TRBJ2-3|TRBV11-3|.
TGTCCCAGCAGCGCGGGATTGAGCTCGGGAAGCACAGATACGCAGTTTTTT
CPSSAGLSSGSTDTQFF
>.|TRBJ1-5|TRBV4-1|.
TGCGCCAGCAGCCTAAGTGCATGGAAGTGGGACAATCAGCCCCAGCATTTT
CASSLSAWKWDNQPQHF
>.|TRBJ2-1|TRBV6-1|many
TGTGCCAGCAGTGAAGAGGATTGGCGGTTCTTC
CASSEEDWRFF
>.|TRBJ1-2|TRBV4-3|.
TGCGCCAGCAGCCAAGACGACCTGGTAAATATCTATGGCTACACCTTC
CASSQDDLVNIYGYTF
>.|TRBJ1-4|TRBV5-4|.
TGTGCCAGCAGTACCCGTGTGGGGAGTAGCGAAAAACTGCTTTTT
CASSTRVGSSEKLLF
>.|TRBJ1-5|TRBV6-1|many
TGTGCCAGCAGACCGGGGCAGTGGGATCAGCCCCAGCATTTT
CASRPGQWDQPQHF
>.|TRBJ1-1|TRBV6-2/TRBV6-3|many
TGTGCCAGCAAAAACGGGGGGTTCAGAAACACTGAAGCTTTCTTT
CASKNGGFRNTEAFF
>.|TRBJ2-5|TRBV6-6|.
TGTGCCAGAAATCCTAAAGAGACCCAGTACTTC
CARNPKETQYF
>.|TRBJ1-5|TRBV6-1|.
TGTGCCAGGAACTTTAGGGAGGGGATTTATCAGCCCCAGCATTTT
CARNFREGIYQPQHF
>TRBD1|TRBJ2-5|TRBV6-1|.
TGTGCCACGACAGGGTTCCTGCCGAACCAAGATACCCAGTACTTC
CATTGFLPNQDTQYF
>TRBD2|TRBJ2-2|TRBV5-1|.
TGCGCCAGCAGCAGGACTAGCGGGAGCCTCGGGGAGCTGTTTTTT
CASSRTSGSLGELFF
>.|TRBJ1-1|TRBV6-5|.
TGTGCCGGCAGTTGGGGGCTCACACCTAACACTGAAGCTTTCTTT
CAGSWGLTPNTEAFF
>.|TRBJ2-7|TRBV5-1|.
TGCGCCAGCAGCGACAGGCAGGGTGGTGACGAGCGGTACTTC
CASSDRQGGDERYF
>TRBD2|TRBJ2-3|TRBV10-2|.
TGTGCCAGTAGCCACGCTAGCGGGAGAACGTATTTT
CASSHASGRTYF
>.|TRBJ1-5|TRBV28|.
TGTGCCAGCAGTTTTACCGACCAGGGGTCCCAGCATTTT
CASSFTDQGSQHF
>TRBD1|TRBJ2-3|TRBV6-1|few
TGTGCCAGCAGTTTGGACAGGGTAGGGGATACGCAGTATTTT
CASSLDRVGDTQYF
>.|TRBJ1-2|TRBV29-1|.
TGCAGCGTTGGATTCTTCAGGGCCTATGGCTACACCTTC
CSVGFFRAYGYTF
>.|TRBJ2-1|TRBV29-1|.
TGCAGCGTTGGGGGTCTCCCATACAATGTGCAGTTCTTC
CSVGGLPYNVQFF
>.|TRBJ2-3|TRBV6-2/TRBV6-3|.
TGTGCCAGCAGTAGGTCTCCAAGGGGGACTCTTCCGGATACGCAGTATTTT
CASSRSPRGTLPDTQYF
>.|TRBJ2-3|TRBV5-1|.
TGCGCCAGCAGCTTGGGAACCCCCGGACTTTTAGACCCAGATACGCAGTATTTT
CASSLGTPGLLDPDTQYF
>.|TRBJ1-1|TRBV6-6|many
TGTGCCAGCAGTTACTCGAATCAGGGTAATGGTGAAGCTTTCTTT
CASSYSNQGNGEAFF
>TRBD2|TRBJ2-7|TRBV7-9|few
TGTGCCAGCAGCCGTAGCGGGAGTAAAGCCTACGAGCAGTACTTC
CASSRSGSKAYEQYF
>.|TRBJ1-1|TRBV12-3/TRBV12-4|many
TGTGCCAGCAGTTTGGTCCGCGGGGGGGAGACTGAAGCTTTCTTT
CASSLVRGGETEAFF
>TRBD2|TRBJ2-7|TRBV4-2|.
TGTGCCAGCAGCCAAGAAGGCTCTAGCGGGACCTACGAGCAGTACTTC
CASSQEGSSGTYEQYF
>.|TRBJ1-1|TRBV11-1|many
TGTGCCAGCAGCCCCGCGAGGGGGACTGAAGCTTTCTTT
CASSPARGTEAFF
>.|TRBJ2-1|TRBV11-2|.
TGTGCCAGCAGCGACCCTCCTACGGGGAGAAACAATGAGCAGTTCTTC
CASSDPPTGRNNEQFF
>TRBD2|TRBJ2-5|TRBV5-1|.
TGCGCCAGCAGCGGGGGGACTAGACAAGAGACCCAGTACTTC
CASSGGTRQETQYF
>.|TRBJ1-1|TRBV4-3|.
TGCGCCAGCAGCCAAGACGAGGTCCTTAACATTGAAGTTTTCTTT
CASSQDEVLNIEVFF
>.|TRBJ1-3|TRBV29-1|.
TGCAGCGCTGGTAATGAGGGAAGAGGTGGAAACACCATATATTTT
CSAGNEGRGGNTIYF
>TRBD2|TRBJ2-1|TRBV11-1|once
TGTACCAGCAGCCAAAGGACTAGCGGGTGTTGGGGTGAGCAGTTCTTC
CTSSQRTSGCWGEQFF
>.|TRBJ1-2|TRBV29-1|.
TGCAGCGTTGGGGCGCCAACAGGAACTCGAGTGGCTAACTATTGCTACACCTTC
CSVGAPTGTRVANYCYTF
>.|TRBJ1-5|TRBV19|.
TGTGCCAGTAGTATACAGTGGAGCAGTCAGCCCCAGCATTTT
CASSIQWSSQPQHF
>.|TRBJ2-5|TRBV6-6|.
TGTGCCAGCAACTCCGGGACCCCCGGGGAGACCCAGTACTTC
CASNSGTPGETQYF
>.|TRBJ2-7|TRBV11-2|.
TGTGCCAGGAGCTGGTACTCCTACGAGCAGTATTTC
CARSWYSYEQYF
>.|TRBJ1-2|TRBV11-2|.
TGTACCAGTAGCCGCCAGCCCCGCGGCTATGGCTACACCTTC
CTSSRQPRGYGYTF
>.|TRBJ1-3|TRBV11-1|.
TGTGCCAGCAGCTTTACTACCGGTGGCCTGCGAAACACCATATATTTT
CASSFTTGGLRNTIYF
>.|TRBJ2-7|TRBV24-1|.
TGTGCCATCAGTGATGGGGGCGGGCAGTACTTC
CAISDGGGQYF
>.|TRBJ2-7|TRBV6-1|.
TGTGCCAGCAGTGAAGCGCTAGGAGCCTACGAGCGGTACTTC
CASSEALGAYERYF
>.|TRBJ2-4|TRBV5-5|.
TGTGCCAGCAGCTTGAGGATAGGAGGGTACGAAAACATTCGGTACTTC
CASSLRIGGYENIRYF
>TRBD2|TRBJ2-1|TRBV10-2|few
TGCGCCAGCAGTGAGTCGCGACTAGCCGTCACGGCCGGCTTC
CASSESRLAVTAGF
>.|TRBJ2-2|TRBV11-2|.
TGTGCCAGCAACACAGACTCGGACACCGGGGAGCTGTTTTTT
CASNTDSDTGELFF
>.|TRBJ1-4|TRBV28|few
TGTGCCAGCAGTTTATCAGGAGCAACTAATGAAAAACTGTTTTTT
CASSLSGATNEKLFF
>.|TRBJ1-1|TRBV5-6|few
TGTGCCAGCAGCCCAACCGGAAGGTCCTCTGAAGCTTTCTTT
CASSPTGRSSEAFF
>TRBD1|TRBJ1-2|TRBV9|.
TGTGCCAGCAGCTTACTAGACAGGGTTGAAGTTGGCTACACCTTC
CASSLLDRVEVGYTF
>.|TRBJ1-2|TRBV6-1|.
TGTGCCAGCAGGTTTGGGGACTCCGGCGGATATGACTACACCTTC
CASRFGDSGGYDYTF
>.|TRBJ2-3|TRBV6-1|few
TGTGCCAGCAGTGAACCCTCGACCCGCACAGATATGCAGTATTTT
CASSEPSTRTDMQYF